This T cell receptor beta chain was profiled in a study of radiotherapy plus CTLA-4 blockade in lung cancer. Turning to the study itself: Objective responses were documented in over 15% of patients, with disease control in roughly 31%. The study, taken as a whole, reports: It was early blood T cell clone dynamics, with interferon-beta, that reportedly best predicted response. Clones of tumor-derived TCRs expanded in blood after radiotherapy plus ipilimumab.

A single count supports this clone. What it recognizes is unknown. Patients in the study, people with chemo-refractory metastatic non-small-cell lung cancer, received focal radiation plus ipilimumab CTLA-4 blockade. Generated by immunoSEQ multiplex PCR, the TCRdb table keeps only in-frame clones and is missing some. This sample yields tens of thousands of clones, of which roughly four fifths are seen a single time; 8.5% to 14% belongs to the top ten. The sample in question was peripheral blood, obtained from a patient treated with radiotherapy plus ipilimumab. The sequence was obtained from a human donor with non-small cell lung cancer who had stable disease on radiotherapy plus ipilimumab.

CDR3 sequence reads: CASSSGQGRGYTF. CDR3 bases: TGTGCCAGCAGCTCGGGACAGGGTCGAGGCTACACCTTC. This rearrangement joins TRBV28 to TRBJ1-2; 9 bases fit TRBD1. V shed 6 bases and J 8 bases; nucleotides not matched to a gene: 7. This CDR3 contains 13 residues. Germline CDR1 is MDHEN and CDR2 is SYDVKM.